The source of this T cell receptor beta chain is a study of identifying expanded T cells in peripheral blood. Broader study findings: Over approximately two and four weeks, about 15 and 19 clones changed, versus around 1.2 between replicates.

With 10 bases removed from V and 2 bases from J, the gap between germline ends came to 25 bases. There are 17 residues in the CDR3. Germline CDR1 reads SGHDT; CDR2 reads YYEEEE. Remarks on this clone: Its cognate antigen is unknown.

Repertoires were generated with immunoSEQ multiplex PCR, while TCRdb's copy carries only in-frame clones and drops some. Of some 120,000 clones listed, over 65% are singletons. The chain is built from TRBV5-6 and TRBJ1-3; unclear D gene. This receptor was identified in a person between 18 and 69 years old in good health. Sequenced: blood. CDR3 protein: CASTATGWAATGNTIYF. The CDR3 DNA reads as TGTGCCTCTACAGCTACCGGGTGGGCAGCCACTGGAAACACCATATATTTT. The variable domain in full, completed from reference TRBV5-6 and TRBJ1-3, reads DAGVTQSPTHLIKTRGQQVTLRCSPKSGHDTVSWYQQALGQGPQFIFQYYEEEERQRGNFPDRFSGHQFPNYSSELNVNALLLGDSALYLCASTATGWAATGNTIYFGEGSWLTVV.